This TCR beta chain was identified during a study of control samples from healthy donors and cancer patients. Sequencing was performed with immunoSEQ multiplex PCR; in TCRdb, only in-frame clones are kept and a portion is missing. The data contain more than 150,000 clones, 85% to 95% of them singletons. Germline CDR1 and CDR2: SNHLY and FYNNEI. CDR3 length: 12 amino acids. Between the trimmed V and J ends, which lost 7 bases and 6 bases, there was a span of 12 bases. The TCR was taken from a man between 18 and 29 years old in good health. Sequenced sample: blood. The genes are TRBV2 and TRBJ1-1; D may be TRBD1 (5 bases). CDR3 protein: CASIFRGSEAFF. As DNA, the CDR3 is TGTGCCAGCATCTTCCGGGGGTCTGAAGCTTTCTTT. Full variable domain (rest looked up from reference TRBV2 and TRBJ1-1): EPEVTQTPSHQVTQMGQEVILRCVPISNHLYFYWYRQILGQKVEFLVSFYNNEISEKSEIFDDQFSVERPDGSNFTLKIRSTKLEDSAMYFCASIFRGSEAFFGQGTRLTVV.